Shown below are 27 T cell receptor beta chains from a single sample sequenced in a study of Graves' ophthalmopathy and Graves' hyperthyroidism. Transcripts of RNA were the source for amplifying TCR beta CDR3 regions. Following a first-round RT-PCR that used HTBI primers, a second-round multiplex PCR was carried out. TCRdb processed the multiplex PCR reads anew with MiXCR; each CDR3 protein has one entry. This table holds fewer than 600,000 distinct CDR3 sequences, around 15% found once. What was sequenced was blood. The receptors were sampled from a woman aged 25 to 39 with Graves' ophthalmopathy.

This clonotype occurred a few times. One end of the junction fails to match germline, which may point to a read error. The chain employs TRBV5-5 and TRBJ1-6, with D perhaps matching TRBD1 (5 bases). CDR1 is SGHKS, CDR2 YYEKEE, per germline (reference sequence). This CDR3 comprises 15 residues. CDR3 protein: CASSLTTGTLSHLHF. As DNA, the CDR3 is TGTGCCAGCAGCTTGACCACCGGGACGCTTTCACACCTCCACTTT.

In its sample, this clonotype was seen many times. V and J are TRBV19 and TRBJ2-1, with 7 bases lining up with TRBD2. This CDR3 region has 14 residues. CDR1 is LNHDA, CDR2 SQIVND, per germline (reference sequence). J was trimmed by 5 bases and V by 3 bases; bases with no gene match: 4. CDR3 sequence (DNA): TGTGCCAGTAGTATTGTTGGGGGGGACAATGAGCAGTTCTTC. Protein product: CASSIVGGDNEQFF. The full variable domain, rest sourced from reference TRBV19 and TRBJ2-1, is DGGITQSPKYLFRKEGQNVTLSCEQNLNHDAMYWYRQDPGQGLRLIYYSQIVNDFQKGDIAEGYSVSREKKESFPLTVTSAQKNPTAFYLCASSIVGGDNEQFFGPGTRLTVL.

This clonotype appeared many times. A read error may produce the germline difference seen at one junction end. The CDR3 here is CSVEGGMGYTF. In DNA form, the CDR3 reads TGCAGCGTGGAAGGGGGTATGGGCTACACCTTC. The chain couples TRBV29-1 to TRBJ1-2, with D possibly being TRBD1 (6 bases). This CDR3 region has 11 residues. The germline gives CDR1 SQVTM, CDR2 ANQGSEA.

This CDR3 reads CAWSRTVGETQYF. The CDR3 DNA is TGTGCCTGGAGTCGGACAGTGGGGGAGACCCAGTACTTC. The V gene is TRBV30, the J gene TRBJ2-5; tentative D call: TRBD1 (6 bases). Trimming left V 2 bases short and J 5 bases short, with 12 bases between. CDR1 is GTSNPN, CDR2 SVGIG, per germline (reference sequence). The CDR3 runs 13 residues.

This clonotype was detected many times. The chain joins TRBV24-1 to TRBJ2-7, with a tentative D call TRBD1 (6 bases). This CDR3 is built from 13 residues. V gave up 7 bases and J gave up 4 bases, with 13 bases separating them. Germline V gene data show CDR1 as KGHDR and CDR2 as SFDVKD. CDR3: CATSRAQGYEQYF. DNA for the CDR3: TGTGCCACCAGCCGTGCACAGGGTTACGAGCAGTACTTC.

This clonotype was observed a few times. The rearrangement uses TRBV15 and TRBJ2-7; 12 nucleotides agree with TRBD2. Germline V gives CDR1 LNHNV, CDR2 YYDKDF (reference sequence). The CDR3 covers 18 residues. After removal of 2 bases from V and 2 bases from J, the junction contained 10 bases not matched to a gene. In DNA form, the CDR3 reads TGTGCCACCAGCAGACAGACTAGCGGGAGATTATCGGCCTACGAGCAGTACTTC. This translates into CATSRQTSGRLSAYEQYF.

This clonotype has at least ten counts. V gene TRBV20-1 combines with J gene TRBJ2-7; the match to TRBD2 covers 8 bases. Germline V gives CDR1 DFQATT, CDR2 SNEGSKA (reference sequence). Unmatched junction bases numbered 7, after V lost 2 bases and J lost 1 base. The CDR3 length is 15 residues. CDR3 sequence reads: CSARNGGVLSYEQYF. The CDR3 DNA reads as TGCAGTGCTAGAAACGGGGGGGTCCTTTCCTACGAGCAGTACTTC.

This clonotype was counted ten times or more. CDR3 nucleotides: TGTGCCAGCAGTCTCAACGGGAACTCTGGAAACACCATATATTTT. Translated: CASSLNGNSGNTIYF. V usage is TRBV12-3 or TRBV12-4 and J usage is TRBJ1-3, with no clear D. V lost 5 bases to trimming and J lost 0 bases, with 11 bases between them. This CDR3 is built from 15 residues.

This clonotype was observed at least ten times. CDR3: CASSLPGGRGYTF. The CDR3 DNA sequence: TGTGCCAGCAGTTTACCAGGGGGTCGTGGCTACACCTTC. The gene calls are TRBV12-3 or TRBV12-4 and TRBJ1-2; 7 nucleotides line up with TRBD1. CDR3 size: 13 residues. The V gene end was trimmed by 2 bases and the J gene end by 7 bases; junction bases not matched to a gene: 4.

In its sample, this clonotype was seen many times. V gene TRBV6-1 combines with J gene TRBJ1-1, with D unresolved. This CDR3 is built from 14 residues. The germline V and J ends were trimmed by 3 bases and 1 base, with 9 bases remaining between them. Germline V gene lookup returns CDR1 MNHNS and CDR2 SASEGT. CDR3 protein: CASSESLENTEAFF. As DNA, the CDR3 is TGTGCCAGCAGTGAGTCGTTGGAGAACACTGAAGCTTTCTTT.

This clonotype was observed a few times. The rearrangement links TRBV28 to TRBJ2-5; D call uncertain. Per germline, CDR1 MDHEN and CDR2 SYDVKM. This CDR3 comprises 13 residues. The germline V and J ends were trimmed by 6 bases and 14 bases, with 22 bases remaining between them. Written as DNA, the CDR3 is TGTGCCAGCAGCCCCTCCCGGGTCTCAATTGATTACTTC. Translating gives CASSPSRVSIDYF.

The chain links TRBV11-2 to TRBJ2-3, with 12 bases identical to TRBD1. After removal of 5 bases from V and 5 bases from J, the junction contained 5 bases not matched to a gene. From germline, CDR1 is SGHAT and CDR2 FQNNGV. The CDR3 length is 15 residues. In nucleotides, the CDR3 is TGTGCCAGCAGCCCCGGGACAGGGGGCAGAGATACGCAGTATTTT. Translated: CASSPGTGGRDTQYF.

This clonotype was seen repeatedly, ten times or more. CDR3 region: CASSLFGLGDEQYF. The CDR3 coding sequence is TGTGCCAGCAGTTTATTTGGTCTGGGCGACGAGCAGTACTTC. V usage is TRBV12-3 or TRBV12-4 and J usage is TRBJ2-7; D is uncertain. V gave up 2 bases and J gave up 5 bases, with 13 bases separating them. CDR3 length equals 14 residues.

The chain has TRBV7-3 and TRBJ1-1; no definite D call. The CDR3 is 13 amino acids. The V gene's germline CDR1 is SGHTA and CDR2 FQGTGA. The V and J ends lost 0 bases and 8 bases respectively, with 10 bases between them. Here the CDR3 reads CASSLTAAGEAFF. In nucleotides, the CDR3 is TGTGCCAGCAGCTTAACGGCGGCGGGAGAAGCTTTCTTT.

In its sample, this clonotype was seen many times. V is TRBV6-2 or TRBV6-3 and J is TRBJ1-1; D is unclear. Trimming left V 0 bases short and J 2 bases short, with 13 bases between. The CDR3 has 16 residues. In germline, CDR1 is MNHEY, CDR2 SVGEGT. The CDR3 protein is CASSYSAEKLNTEAFF. The CDR3 bases are TGTGCCAGCAGTTACTCGGCCGAAAAACTAAACACTGAAGCTTTCTTT.

This clonotype has a count of ten or more. It may be a read error: a sequence one base away is much more abundant. The chain recombines TRBV6-5 with TRBJ1-1; D is unresolved. Germline V gene lookup returns CDR1 MNHEY and CDR2 SVGAGI. The CDR3 contains 13 residues. Written as DNA, the CDR3 is TGTGCCAGCGGTTACAGAGGGAACACTGAAGCTTTCTTT. Amino acids: CASGYRGNTEAFF.

In its sample, this clonotype was seen a few times. This could be a read error, since a much larger clone is one nucleotide away. The chain carries TRBV12-3 or TRBV12-4 and TRBJ2-5; 12 bases agree with TRBD2. The CDR3 has 17 amino acids. The trim removed 4 bases at V and 4 bases at J, leaving 10 bases unmatched. The CDR3 is CASSSANILAGGETQYF. CDR3 in DNA: TGTGCCAGCAGTTCAGCGAATATACTAGCGGGGGGAGAGACCCAGTACTTC.

V usage is TRBV4-2 and J usage is TRBJ2-7; 7 nucleotides agree with TRBD2. V was pared by 0 bases and J by 5 bases, with 7 bases of the junction left unmatched. The CDR3 is made up of 15 amino acids. From germline, CDR1 is LGHNA and CDR2 YNFKEQ. The CDR3 region has the DNA TGTGCCAGCAGCCAAGATTGGGGGAGGGCCGACGAGCAGTACTTC. It is translated as CASSQDWGRADEQYF.

This clonotype was picked up many times. The rearrangement joins TRBV6-1 to TRBJ2-5; 11 bases agree with TRBD1. Germline V gene data show CDR1 as MNHNS and CDR2 as SASEGT. V was clipped by 6 bases and J by 4 bases; unmatched bases: 10. The CDR3 is 16 amino acids. CDR3 in amino acids: CASSNPPGQGGETQYF. The CDR3 DNA follows: TGTGCCAGCAGCAATCCCCCGGGACAGGGGGGAGAGACCCAGTACTTC.

Many counts were recorded for this clonotype. V is TRBV12-3 or TRBV12-4 and J is TRBJ2-5; a weak D match, TRBD1 (5 bases). CDR3 length: 13 residues. V was trimmed by 5 bases and J by 5 bases, leaving 12 bases between them. The CDR3 is CASSTRVGETQYF. CDR3 nucleotide sequence: TGTGCCAGCAGTACCAGGGTCGGGGAGACCCAGTACTTC.

The chain carries TRBV19 and TRBJ1-3; no clear D. The germline CDR1 and CDR2 sequences are LNHDA and SQIVND (reference sequence). This CDR3 is built from 13 residues. Trimming stripped 10 bases from V and 0 bases from J, with 10 bases between. The CDR3 nucleotides read TGTGCCACAAGCCGGACCTCTGGAAACACCATATATTTT. This encodes CATSRTSGNTIYF.

This clonotype was found many times. The gene calls are TRBV6-1 and TRBJ1-5, with 8 bases lining up with TRBD1. Germline V lookup: CDR1 MNHNS, CDR2 SASEGT. J was trimmed by 6 bases and V by 6 bases; bases with no gene match: 10. There are 15 residues in the CDR3. The CDR3 DNA follows: TGTGCCAGCAGACCCCAGGGGGCCCCAGGTCAGCCCCAGCATTTT. Protein product: CASRPQGAPGQPQHF.

This clonotype was counted ten times or more. J is TRBJ2-7 and V is TRBV6-1; 10 positions match TRBD1. J was trimmed by 1 base and V by 5 bases; bases with no gene match: 8. This CDR3 has 16 residues. The germline CDR1 and CDR2 sequences are MNHNS and SASEGT. CDR3 amino acids: CASSRSGQGLSYEQYF. CDR3 nucleotide sequence: TGTGCCAGCAGTCGATCGGGACAGGGGTTATCCTACGAGCAGTACTTC.

The CDR3 here is CASSTEGTSSYEQYF. The DNA of the CDR3 is TGTGCCAGCAGCACAGAGGGGACGAGCTCCTACGAGCAGTACTTC. V usage is TRBV9 and J usage is TRBJ2-7; D could derive from TRBD1 or TRBD2 (5 bases each). Germline CDR1 reads SGDLS; CDR2 reads YYNGEE. This CDR3 has 15 amino acids. Trimming shortened V by 4 bases and J by 0 bases, and 14 bases separated the two germline ends.

This clonotype occurred many times. The V and J genes are TRBV10-3 and TRBJ2-7; 8 bases line up with TRBD1. The CDR3 sequence is 15 residues long. Per the germline V gene, CDR1 is ENHRY and CDR2 is SYGVKD. V lost 2 bases to trimming and J lost 3 bases; unmatched junction nucleotides: 6. DNA of the CDR3: TGTGCCATCAGTGAGGGGCGGACAGGGAACTACGAGCAGTACTTC. It is translated as CAISEGRTGNYEQYF.

The table lists this clonotype with many counts. The chain links TRBV28 to TRBJ2-7; weak D call: TRBD1 (5 bases). V was shortened by 2 bases and J by 3 bases, with 11 bases between the two germline ends. Looked up from germline, CDR1 is MDHEN and CDR2 is SYDVKM. The CDR3 is made up of 14 amino acids. The CDR3 region is CASSLIDSFYEQYF. DNA of the CDR3: TGTGCCAGCAGTTTAATTGACAGCTTCTACGAGCAGTACTTC.

This clonotype has a count of ten or more. J is TRBJ2-7 and V is TRBV12-3 or TRBV12-4, with D unclear. V was pared by 3 bases and J by 5 bases, with 5 bases between. The CDR3 loop spans 11 amino acids. The CDR3 nucleotides are TGTGCCAGCAGTTTTGGCCACGAGCAGTACTTC. Translated, it gives CASSFGHEQYF.